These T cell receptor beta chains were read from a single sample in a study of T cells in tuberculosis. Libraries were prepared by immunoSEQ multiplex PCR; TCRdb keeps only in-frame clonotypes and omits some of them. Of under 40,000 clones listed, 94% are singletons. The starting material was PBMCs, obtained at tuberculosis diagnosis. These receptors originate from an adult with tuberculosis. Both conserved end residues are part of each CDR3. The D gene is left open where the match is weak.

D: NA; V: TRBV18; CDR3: CASSPRDFPGQPQHF
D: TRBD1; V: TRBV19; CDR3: CASRDDRGPGKNEQYF
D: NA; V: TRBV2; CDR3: CASSGVTGNEQYF
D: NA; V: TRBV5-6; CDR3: CASSLNVLQNPSPRRFF
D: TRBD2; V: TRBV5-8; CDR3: CASSLLGRGAYEQYF
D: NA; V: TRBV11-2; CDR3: CASSASGALYGYTF
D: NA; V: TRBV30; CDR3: CAWSVGVGRQGASGNTIYF
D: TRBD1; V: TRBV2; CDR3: CASSEGGTGLYEQYF
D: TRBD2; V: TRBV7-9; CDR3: CASSLRPPELAGARYEQFF
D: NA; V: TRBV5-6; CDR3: CASSLSSYEQYF
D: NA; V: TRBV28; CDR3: CASSTPSGSNYGYTF
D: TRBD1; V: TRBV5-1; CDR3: CASSPSRGLSTEAFF